Given below is one T cell receptor beta chain in context. The antigen is undetermined. The data were taken from a study of metastatic and nonmetastatic thyroid tumors. Study information: Both malignant and benign thyroid patients supplied peripheral blood and tumor or nodule tissue samples, across which the repertoires of these patients were then compared.

Looked up from germline, CDR1 is MNHEY and CDR2 is SMNVEV (reference sequence). V lost 3 bases to trimming and J lost 6 bases; unmatched junction nucleotides: 7. The CDR3 extends over 14 amino acids. All patients were treatment-naive before thyroid surgery. The study's findings and limits: Compared with benign nodules, malignant thyroid tumors were reported to have significantly higher TCR beta diversity in both blood and tumor.

With MiXCR, TCRdb called clones anew from the PCR reads. In the table there are some 28,000 clones, 23% of which are singletons. Source material: blood. V gene TRBV27 combines with J gene TRBJ1-1; 7 bases are shared with TRBD1. This TCR derives from a female donor with papillary thyroid cancer or a benign thyroid nodule (not recorded which). Some clones in this sample may be carry-over from other donors' samples. As DNA, the CDR3 is TGTGCCAGCAGTTTTACAGGGGATGACGCTGAAGCTTTCTTT. This encodes CASSFTGDDAEAFF.